This T cell receptor beta chain was sequenced for a study of blood T cell repertoires in COVID-19. Two consecutive negative NP/OP PCR tests, clearance, or resolved symptoms defined Cohort 3 recovery. Only in-frame clones appear in the TCRdb table, and some are missing; sequencing was by immunoSEQ multiplex PCR. The table includes about 140,000 clones, about 80% detected once. For this clone: An end of the junction differs from the germline gene, which may be a read error.

Germline V CDR1 and CDR2: SGDLS, YYNGEE. CDR3 length: 16 residues. The V and J genes are TRBV9 and TRBJ1-1, with D tentatively TRBD1 (6 bases). The sequence was collected from a woman aged 45-60 years who had recovered from COVID-19. The sample taken for sequencing was PBMCs or T cells enriched from blood (not recorded which). CDR3 in amino acids: CASSVGSGRGNTEVFF. CDR3 DNA: TGTGCCAGCAGCGTAGGGTCAGGGAGGGGGAACACTGAAGTTTTCTTT.